These 16 T cell receptor beta chains originate from one sample sequenced in a study of cytomegalovirus exposure and HLA in healthy donors. The PCR made use of 60 Vbeta and 13 Jbeta primers. Using immunoSEQ multiplex PCR, the repertoire was profiled, and TCRdb retains in-frame clones only, with some absent. The table has some 150,000 clones, 70% to 90% seen once. Sequencing input: PBMCs. These receptors originate from a woman between 40 and 55 years old in good health and CMV-seropositive.

The CDR3: CASSEDRLNTEAFF. CDR3 DNA: TGCGCCAGCAGTGAGGACAGACTGAACACTGAAGCTTTCTTT. V and J are TRBV10-1 and TRBJ1-1; D perhaps matches TRBD1 (5 bases). The CDR3 totals 14 residues. Germline CDR1 WNHNN, CDR2 SYGVQD (reference sequence). V was shortened by 2 bases and J by 0 bases, with 7 bases between the two germline ends.

This clone was detected only a few times. The genes are TRBV19 and TRBJ1-1; TRBD1 matches at 7 bases. The CDR3 covers 15 residues. The J segment lost 0 bases and the V segment lost 3 bases, leaving 4 bases of the junction unmatched. Germline assignment: CDR1 LNHDA and CDR2 SQIVND (reference sequence). Here the CDR3 reads CASSIRQGLNTEAFF. The DNA of the CDR3 is TGTGCCAGTAGTATTCGACAGGGTTTGAACACTGAAGCTTTCTTT.

The V and J genes are TRBV6-1 and TRBJ1-2, with D possibly matching TRBD1 (5 bases). This CDR3 comprises 14 residues. The germline V gene has CDR1 MNHNS and CDR2 SASEGT. Trimming removed 2 bases at V and 3 bases at J, with 10 bases between. CDR3 amino acids: CASSELLGDYGYTF. The CDR3 nucleotides are TGTGCCAGCAGTGAATTATTAGGGGACTATGGCTACACCTTC.

This clone was detected a few times. The chain links TRBV5-6 to TRBJ2-1, with unresolved D. The germline V gene has CDR1 SGHDT and CDR2 YYEEEE. Trimming took 0 bases from V and 0 from J, leaving 10 bases between them. This CDR3 spans 16 amino acids. CDR3 in amino acids: CASSLVGPGSYNEQFF. CDR3 DNA sequence: TGTGCCAGCAGCTTGGTAGGTCCAGGCTCCTACAATGAGCAGTTCTTC.

The chain couples TRBV4-1 to TRBJ2-6; 11 positions match TRBD2. Trimming removed 4 bases from V and 4 bases from J; junction bases left unmatched: 12. This CDR3 region has 19 residues. Per germline, CDR1 MGHRA and CDR2 YSYEKL. The CDR3 DNA sequence: TGCGCCAGCAGCCCGCGACTAGCGGGACACGATTGGGGGGCCAACGTCCTGACTTTC. Protein sequence: CASSPRLAGHDWGANVLTF.

This clone was found once. V is TRBV9 and J is TRBJ1-1; D unclear. There are 14 residues in the CDR3. Between the trimmed V and J ends, which lost 0 bases and 1 base, there was a span of 7 bases. Germline V gene sequence: CDR1 SGDLS, CDR2 YYNGEE. CDR3: CASSVGHGNTEAFF. As DNA, the CDR3 is TGTGCCAGCAGCGTAGGTCACGGGAACACTGAAGCTTTCTTT.

The chain has TRBV30 and TRBJ1-5, with TRBD1 identical over 7 bases. This CDR3 spans 16 amino acids. V shed 0 bases and J 4 bases; nucleotides not matched to a gene: 9. Germline CDR1 and CDR2: GTSNPN and SVGIG (reference sequence). CDR3 in DNA: TGTGCCTGGAGTGTACAGACAGGGATGGGAAATCAGCCCCAGCATTTT. Translated: CAWSVQTGMGNQPQHF.

This sequence joins TRBV19 and TRBJ1-1; 9 nucleotides match TRBD1. V was pared by 5 bases and J by 6 bases, with 7 bases of the junction left unmatched. The CDR3 sequence is 14 residues long. CDR1 and CDR2 (germline): LNHDA, SQIVND (reference sequence). The CDR3 nucleotides read TGTGCCAGTAGTGAAGGGACAGGGTATCCTGAAGCTTTCTTT. It encodes CASSEGTGYPEAFF.

V gene TRBV5-1 combines with J gene TRBJ2-7; TRBD2 is a possible D gene (6 bases). Germline V lookup: CDR1 SGHRS, CDR2 YFSETQ. V was pared by 0 bases and J by 3 bases, with 13 bases between. The CDR3 contains 15 residues. This chain's CDR3 is CASSLADGDFYEQYF. CDR3 nucleotides: TGCGCCAGCAGCTTGGCCGACGGGGACTTCTACGAGCAGTACTTC.

This clone was counted between two and nine times. The chain couples TRBV7-2 to TRBJ2-7; possible D gene TRBD1, 5 bases. The CDR3 sequence is 12 residues long. V was shortened by 4 bases and J by 2 bases, with 6 bases between the two germline ends. The germline CDR1 and CDR2 sequences are SGHTA and FQGNSA. The CDR3 nucleotides are TGTGCCAGCAGCTACAGGACCTACGAGCAGTACTTC. Its protein is CASSYRTYEQYF.

Only one count was recorded for this clone. This chain connects TRBV28 to TRBJ1-2; 11 bases match TRBD1. The CDR3 consists of 18 residues. The trim removed 4 bases at V and 3 bases at J, leaving 13 bases unmatched. Germline V lookup: CDR1 MDHEN, CDR2 SYDVKM. CDR3 region: CASSWPPGTGGIYYGYTF. Written as DNA, the CDR3 is TGTGCCAGCAGTTGGCCACCCGGGACAGGGGGTATTTACTATGGCTACACCTTC.

Only one count was recorded for this clone. V gene TRBV18 combines with J gene TRBJ2-7, with a possible D match to TRBD2 (6 bases). Trimming shortened V by 4 bases and J by 4 bases, and 14 bases separated the two germline ends. The length of the CDR3 is 14 residues. Looked up from germline, CDR1 is KGHSH and CDR2 is LQKENI. CDR3 region: CASSQGLGSYEQYF. CDR3 in DNA: TGTGCCAGCTCACAGGGACTTGGTTCGTACGAGCAGTACTTC.

This chain connects TRBV7-9 to TRBJ2-2, with D possibly matching TRBD1 (5 bases). This CDR3 is 14 amino acids long. V was shortened by 5 bases and J by 1 base, with 8 bases between the two germline ends. Looked up from germline, CDR1 is SEHNR and CDR2 is FQNEAQ (reference sequence). The CDR3 DNA sequence: TGTGCCAGCAGCCGGACACAGAACACCGGGGAGCTGTTTTTT. It specifies CASSRTQNTGELFF.

A few counts support this clone. The J gene is TRBJ2-7, the V gene TRBV4-1; 7 bases are shared with TRBD1. There are 16 residues in the CDR3. Trimming at V came to 0 bases and at J to 3 bases, leaving 8 bases not matched to a gene. Germline CDR1 and CDR2: MGHRA and YSYEKL. CDR3: CASSQDREPGGYEQYF. CDR3 in DNA: TGCGCCAGCAGCCAAGATCGCGAGCCAGGGGGCTACGAGCAGTACTTC.

This clone was observed once. The V gene is TRBV29-1, the J gene TRBJ1-3; D possibly corresponds to TRBD1 (6 bases). Between the trimmed V and J ends, which lost 6 bases and 2 bases, there was a span of 14 bases. This CDR3 spans 14 amino acids. Germline CDR1 and CDR2: SQVTM and ANQGSEA. CDR3 sequence reads: CSVTGSLAGNTIYF. CDR3 coding DNA: TGCAGCGTAACAGGGTCATTGGCTGGAAACACCATATATTTT.

The chain couples TRBV19 to TRBJ2-3, with a possible D match to TRBD1 (5 bases). Trimming took off 1 base at V and 8 bases at J, with 10 bases between the two ends. The CDR3 covers 13 residues. The germline V gene encodes CDR1 LNHDA and CDR2 SQIVND (reference sequence). In nucleotides, the CDR3 is TGTGCCAGTAGTATAGGGGGCCAAACTACGCAGTATTTT. Translated, it gives CASSIGGQTTQYF.